Each of the 21 T cell receptor beta chains below was sequenced from the same sample in a study of blood T cell repertoires in COVID-19. The data were produced by immunoSEQ multiplex PCR, yet TCRdb's version contains in-frame clones alone and is incomplete. The sample records almost 95,000 clones, approximately 84% being singletons. What was sequenced was peripheral blood. The receptors stem from a man between 60 and 70 years old with acute or convalescent COVID-19.

The V gene is TRBV2, the J gene TRBJ1-2; D perhaps matches TRBD1 (6 bases). V shed 6 bases and J shed 4 bases, with 9 bases lying between them. CDR3 length equals 12 residues. Germline CDR1 and CDR2: SNHLY and FYNNEI. The CDR3 here is CASRGGAYGYTF. CDR3 nucleotides: TGTGCCAGCAGGGGGGGGGCCTATGGCTACACCTTC.

The gene calls are TRBV11-2 and TRBJ1-6; a weak D match, TRBD1 (5 bases). The germline V gene encodes CDR1 SGHAT and CDR2 FQNNGV. V was trimmed by 1 base and J by 9 bases, leaving 10 bases between them. The CDR3 runs to 14 residues. The CDR3 region has the DNA TGTGCCAGCAGCTTAGCCCTTAGGGGTTCACCCCTCCACTTT. As protein: CASSLALRGSPLHF. Full variable domain (outside the CDR3, taken from reference TRBV11-2 and TRBJ1-6): EAGVAQSPRYKIIEKRQSVAFWCNPISGHATLYWYQQILGQGPKLLIQFQNNGVVDDSQLPKDRFSAERLKGVDSTLKIQPAKLEDSAVYLCASSLALRGSPLHFGNGTRLTVT.

In this sample, this clone turned up a few times. This sequence joins TRBV5-4 and TRBJ1-1; D is possibly TRBD1 (6 bases). V lost 5 bases and J lost 5, with 13 bases in between. Germline CDR1 SGHNT, CDR2 YYREEE (reference sequence). The CDR3 is made up of 13 amino acids. CDR3 DNA: TGTGCCAGCAGTTCCCAAGGGGGAACTGAAGCTTTCTTT. Its translation: CASSSQGGTEAFF.

The chain links TRBV19 to TRBJ2-7; TRBD2 is a possible D gene (5 bases). The germline V gene encodes CDR1 LNHDA and CDR2 SQIVND (reference sequence). The CDR3 runs to 15 residues. V lost 3 bases and J 3 bases, leaving 15 bases between the germline ends. The CDR3: CASSMTTGIYYEQYF. CDR3 nucleotides: TGTGCCAGTAGTATGACGACCGGGATTTACTACGAGCAGTACTTC.

This CDR3 is CASSQVGGNEQFF. The DNA for the CDR3 is TGCGCCAGCAGCCAAGTAGGGGGTAATGAGCAGTTCTTC. This chain links TRBV4-1 with TRBJ2-1; TRBD1 might be the D (6 bases). Germline V gene data show CDR1 as MGHRA and CDR2 as YSYEKL. The length of the CDR3 is 13 residues. V lost 1 base to trimming and J lost 7 bases, with 8 bases between them.

The gene calls are TRBV5-4 and TRBJ2-7; perhaps TRBD2 as D (6 bases). The CDR3 has 18 residues. From germline, CDR1 is SGHNT and CDR2 YYREEE (reference sequence). V was trimmed by 0 bases and J by 6 bases, leaving 25 bases between them. The CDR3 region is CASSLGRGGGTLKSEQYF. For the CDR3, the DNA is TGTGCCAGCAGCTTGGGGCGTGGGGGAGGAACGTTGAAGAGCGAGCAGTACTTC.

Ten or more counts support this clone. The gene calls are TRBV5-4 and TRBJ2-2; 8 bases map to TRBD2. Germline loops: CDR1 SGHNT, CDR2 YYREEE (reference sequence). V shed 7 bases and J 4 bases; nucleotides not matched to a gene: 6. The CDR3 covers 14 residues. CDR3 DNA sequence: TGTGCCAGCCACCTGCGGGGGGTCACCGGGGAGCTGTTTTTT. Amino acid sequence: CASHLRGVTGELFF.

V gene TRBV25-1 combines with J gene TRBJ1-2; D is undetermined. V was trimmed by 5 bases and J by 1 base, leaving 11 bases between them. The CDR3 covers 14 residues. Germline lookup yields CDR1 MGHDK and CDR2 SYGVNS. The CDR3 sequence: CASSWQDVNYGYTF. The CDR3 DNA reads TGTGCCAGCAGTTGGCAGGATGTTAACTATGGCTACACCTTC.

This chain connects TRBV10-2 to TRBJ1-2; D gene uncertain. V lost 7 bases and J lost 4, with 13 bases in between. This CDR3 is built from 13 residues. CDR1 and CDR2 (germline): WSHSY, SAAADI. CDR3 sequence: CASTKGDLYGYTF. Written as DNA, the CDR3 is TGCGCCAGCACCAAAGGAGACCTCTATGGCTACACCTTC.

V usage is TRBV7-2 and J usage is TRBJ2-3; 12 bases match TRBD1. Trimming at V came to 2 bases and at J to 4 bases, leaving 10 bases not matched to a gene. The CDR3 extends over 18 amino acids. Germline CDR1 reads SGHTA; CDR2 reads FQGNSA. The CDR3, as DNA: TGTGCCAGCAGCTTACTCGCGGGCGGGACAGGGGGCGCAGATACGCAGTATTTT. This codes for CASSLLAGGTGGADTQYF. Drawing the rest from reference TRBV7-2 and TRBJ2-3, the complete variable domain is GAGVSQSPSNKVTEKGKDVELRCDPISGHTALYWYRQSLGQGLEFLIYFQGNSAPDKSGLPSDRFSAERTGGSVSTLTIQRTQQEDSAVYLCASSLLAGGTGGADTQYFGPGTRLTVL.

The chain employs TRBV10-3 and TRBJ2-3; weak D call: TRBD1 (7 bases). The CDR3 totals 16 residues. Germline V gene lookup returns CDR1 ENHRY and CDR2 SYGVKD. Trimming removed 4 bases at V and 3 bases at J, with 17 bases between. CDR3 DNA: TGTGCCATCAGTGGGGACCCAGGGGGGCAAACAGATACGCAGTATTTT. This codes for CAISGDPGGQTDTQYF.

The chain links TRBV24-1 to TRBJ2-1; 8 nucleotides agree with TRBD2. There are 15 residues in the CDR3. V lost 4 bases, J lost 1 base, and 2 bases stayed unmatched. Looked up from germline, CDR1 is KGHDR and CDR2 is SFDVKD. The CDR3 is CATSDAGGSYNEQFF. The CDR3 DNA reads TGTGCCACCAGTGACGCGGGGGGATCCTACAATGAGCAGTTCTTC.

This clone was seen only once. The genes are TRBV6-5 and TRBJ1-1; 12 bases line up with TRBD1. Germline lookup yields CDR1 MNHEY and CDR2 SVGAGI. The CDR3 covers 13 residues. Germline trimming cut 7 bases from V and 5 bases from J; bases unmatched to any gene: 2. CDR3 bases: TGTGCCAGCAAGGGACAGGGGGCGACTGAAGCTTTCTTT. Its protein is CASKGQGATEAFF.

V is TRBV5-6 and J is TRBJ1-1; TRBD1 might be the D (5 bases). This CDR3 has 14 amino acids. Trimming removed 2 bases at V and 11 bases at J, with 19 bases between. Germline V lookup: CDR1 SGHDT, CDR2 YYEEEE. CDR3 DNA: TGTGCCAGCAGCTTAAGGAGTGGGGCCGCGGGGGCTTTCTTT. This sequence encodes CASSLRSGAAGAFF.

This chain links TRBV2 with TRBJ2-5; 9 bases map to TRBD1. CDR1 is SNHLY, CDR2 FYNNEI, per germline. The CDR3 length is 15 residues. The V segment lost 7 bases and the J segment 2 bases; nucleotides outside the gene matches: 8. CDR3 sequence (DNA): TGTGCCAGCACCTCACAGGGGGCGCTACAAGAGACCCAGTACTTC. It translates to CASTSQGALQETQYF.

The genes are TRBV9 and TRBJ2-7; 8 bases align to TRBD2. This CDR3 has 17 residues. With V trimmed by 4 bases and J by 5 bases, 17 bases remained unmatched. The germline V gene encodes CDR1 SGDLS and CDR2 YYNGEE. CDR3 DNA: TGTGCCAGCAGCCCTCAATACCGGCGGCGGGGGGATGACGAGCAGTACTTC. It codes for CASSPQYRRRGDDEQYF.

The gene calls are TRBV5-6 and TRBJ1-1; 7 nucleotides line up with TRBD1. J was trimmed by 6 bases and V by 3 bases; bases with no gene match: 2. Germline values: CDR1 SGHDT, CDR2 YYEEEE. The CDR3 has 12 residues. In DNA form, the CDR3 reads TGTGCCAGCAGCTGGACAGGTTCTGAAGCTTTCTTT. It codes for CASSWTGSEAFF.

The chain combines TRBV30 with TRBJ1-2; D uncertain. The CDR3 extends over 13 amino acids. The V end was cut by 2 bases, the J end by 8 bases, with 15 bases between. Looked up from germline, CDR1 is GTSNPN and CDR2 is SVGIG (reference sequence). CDR3 in DNA: TGTGCCTGGAGTCTAGGCACCTATGGGGGCTACACCTTC. It codes for CAWSLGTYGGYTF. The entire variable domain, with the rest obtained from reference TRBV30 and TRBJ1-2, is as follows: SQTIHQWPATLVQPVGSPLSLECTVEGTSNPNLYWYRQAAGRGLQLLFYSVGIGQISSEVPQNLSASRPQDRQFILSSKKLLLSDSGFYLCAWSLGTYGGYTFGSGTRLTVV.

Only one count was recorded for this clone. V usage is TRBV12-3 or TRBV12-4 and J usage is TRBJ1-6; D call uncertain. Trimming pared 3 bases from V and 8 bases from J, leaving 8 bases between. The CDR3 covers 13 residues. Written as DNA, the CDR3 is TGTGCCAGCAGTTTCGGCGGAGATTCACCCCTCCACTTT. Translating gives CASSFGGDSPLHF.

This clone came up once. V usage is TRBV10-1 and J usage is TRBJ2-2; tentative D call: TRBD2 (6 bases). Germline-derived CDR1 and CDR2 are WNHNN and SYGVQD (reference sequence). V was shortened by 6 bases and J by 2 bases, with 10 bases between the two germline ends. The CDR3 contains 14 residues. The CDR3 loop reads CASRQDYNTGELFF. The CDR3 nucleotides read TGCGCCAGCAGGCAGGACTACAACACCGGGGAGCTGTTTTTT.

V is TRBV11-2 and J is TRBJ1-2, with 12 bases aligning to TRBD1. The CDR3 has 13 residues. From germline, CDR1 is SGHAT and CDR2 FQNNGV. After removal of 8 bases from V and 5 bases from J, the junction contained 3 bases not matched to a gene. The CDR3, as DNA: TGTGCCAGCGGGACAGGGGGCTGGTATGGCTACACCTTC. It specifies CASGTGGWYGYTF.